This T cell receptor (beta chain) was recorded in a study of beta chain features in type 1 diabetes. Broader study findings: Shorter TCRB CDR3s, moderately but significantly so, were found in Type 1 diabetes patients in all four CD4+ subsets. More deletions and fewer insertions at VDJ junctions were seen in type 1 diabetes patients.

Based on CD45RO/CCR7/CD25/CD127/CD95/CD27, CD4+ regulatory, stem cell-like memory, naive and central memory cells were sorted. A note on this clone: Its antigen is currently unknown.

V was trimmed by 5 bases and J by 4 bases, leaving 15 bases between them. The CDR3 totals 14 residues. Germline assignment: CDR1 SGHRS and CDR2 YFSETQ. The study reverse transcribed the entire isolated RNA, so it sequenced expressed TCRB transcripts. Sequencing was performed with immunoSEQ multiplex PCR; in TCRdb, only in-frame clones are kept and a portion is missing. This sample carries 250,000 or so clones, approximately 15% of them seen once, and the ten largest clones take 0.015% to 0.02%. This sequence joins TRBV5-1 and TRBJ2-5, with a tentative D call TRBD1 (6 bases). The sample was naive CD4+ T cells from blood. This TCR derives from a man under 40 with type 1 diabetes. The CDR3 reads CASRKREGGETQYF. The CDR3 coding sequence is TGCGCCAGCAGAAAGAGGGAAGGGGGAGAGACCCAGTACTTC.